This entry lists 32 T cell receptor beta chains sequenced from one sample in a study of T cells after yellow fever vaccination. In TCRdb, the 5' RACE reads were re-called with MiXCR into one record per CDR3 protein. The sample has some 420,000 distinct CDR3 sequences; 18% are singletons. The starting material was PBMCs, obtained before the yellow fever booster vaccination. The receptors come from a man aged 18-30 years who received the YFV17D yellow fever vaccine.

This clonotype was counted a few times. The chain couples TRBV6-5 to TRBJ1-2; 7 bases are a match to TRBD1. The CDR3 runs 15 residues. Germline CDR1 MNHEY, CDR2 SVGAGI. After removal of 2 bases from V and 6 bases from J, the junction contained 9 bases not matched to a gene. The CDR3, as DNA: TGTGCCAGCAGTTACATCCCGGAAGGGGGCAATGGCTACACCTTC. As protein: CASSYIPEGGNGYTF.

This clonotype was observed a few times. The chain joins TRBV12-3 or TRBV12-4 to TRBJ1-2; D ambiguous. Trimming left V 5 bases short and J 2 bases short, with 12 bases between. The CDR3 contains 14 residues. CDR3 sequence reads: CASSPSALNYGYTF. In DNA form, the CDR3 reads TGTGCCAGCAGTCCCTCGGCCCTAAACTATGGCTACACCTTC.

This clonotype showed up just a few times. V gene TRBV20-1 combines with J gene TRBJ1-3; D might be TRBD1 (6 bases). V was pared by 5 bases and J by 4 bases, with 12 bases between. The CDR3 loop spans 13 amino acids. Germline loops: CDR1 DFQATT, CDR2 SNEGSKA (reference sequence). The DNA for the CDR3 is TGCAGTGCTTTAAATCAGGGGGGAAACACCATATATTTT. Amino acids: CSALNQGGNTIYF.

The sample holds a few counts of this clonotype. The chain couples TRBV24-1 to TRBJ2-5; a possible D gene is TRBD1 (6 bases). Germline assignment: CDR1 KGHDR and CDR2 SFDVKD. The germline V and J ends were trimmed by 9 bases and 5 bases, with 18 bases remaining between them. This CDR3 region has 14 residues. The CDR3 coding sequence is TGTGCCACCTTGAGGATAGCGAGGGGGGAGACCCAGTACTTC. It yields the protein CATLRIARGETQYF.

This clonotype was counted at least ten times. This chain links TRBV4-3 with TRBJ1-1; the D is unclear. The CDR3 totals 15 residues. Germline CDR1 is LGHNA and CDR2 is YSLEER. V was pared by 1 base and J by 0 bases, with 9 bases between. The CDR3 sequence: CASSQASSMNTEAFF. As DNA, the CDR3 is TGCGCCAGCAGCCAAGCATCCAGCATGAACACTGAAGCTTTCTTT.

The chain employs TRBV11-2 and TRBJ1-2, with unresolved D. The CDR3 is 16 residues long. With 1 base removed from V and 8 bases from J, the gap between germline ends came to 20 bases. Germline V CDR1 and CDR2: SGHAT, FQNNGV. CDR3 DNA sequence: TGTGCCAGCAGCTTAGTCCAGGTCGTGGGGTCGGGAGGCTACACCTTC. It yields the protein CASSLVQVVGSGGYTF.

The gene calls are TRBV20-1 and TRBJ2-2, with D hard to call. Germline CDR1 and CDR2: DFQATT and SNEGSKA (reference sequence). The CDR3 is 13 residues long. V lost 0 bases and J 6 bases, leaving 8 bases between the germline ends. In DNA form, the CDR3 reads TGCAGTGCTAGAGAAGCTGTCTCCGGGGAGCTGTTTTTT. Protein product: CSAREAVSGELFF.

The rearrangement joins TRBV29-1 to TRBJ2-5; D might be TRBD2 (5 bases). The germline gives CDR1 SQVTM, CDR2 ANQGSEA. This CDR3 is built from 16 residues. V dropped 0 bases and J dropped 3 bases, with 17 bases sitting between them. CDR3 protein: CSVEDQTGKEEETQYF. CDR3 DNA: TGCAGCGTTGAAGATCAGACGGGGAAGGAGGAAGAGACCCAGTACTTC.

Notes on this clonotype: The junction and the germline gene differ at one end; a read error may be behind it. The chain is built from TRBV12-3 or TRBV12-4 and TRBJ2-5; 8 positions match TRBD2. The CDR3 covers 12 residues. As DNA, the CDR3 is TGTGCCAGCAGTCTCCAGGGGTTAGCGGGGTTCTTC. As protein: CASSLQGLAGFF.

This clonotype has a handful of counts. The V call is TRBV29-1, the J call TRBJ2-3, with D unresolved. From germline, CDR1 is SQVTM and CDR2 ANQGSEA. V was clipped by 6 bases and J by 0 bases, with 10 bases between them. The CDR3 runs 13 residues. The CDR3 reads CSVDLGSTDTQYF. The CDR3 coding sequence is TGCAGCGTCGATCTGGGTAGCACAGATACGCAGTATTTT.

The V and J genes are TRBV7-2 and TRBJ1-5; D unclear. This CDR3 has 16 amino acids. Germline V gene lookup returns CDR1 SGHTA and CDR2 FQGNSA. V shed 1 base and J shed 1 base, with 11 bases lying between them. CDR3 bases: TGTGCCAGCAGCTTAGATGACAACCCGAGCAATCAGCCCCAGCATTTT. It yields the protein CASSLDDNPSNQPQHF.

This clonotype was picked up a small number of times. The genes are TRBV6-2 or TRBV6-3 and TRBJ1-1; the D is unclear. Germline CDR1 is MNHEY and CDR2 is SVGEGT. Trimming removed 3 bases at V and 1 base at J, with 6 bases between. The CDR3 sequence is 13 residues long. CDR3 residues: CASSYGPNTEAFF. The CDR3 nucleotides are TGTGCCAGCAGTTATGGGCCGAACACTGAAGCTTTCTTT.

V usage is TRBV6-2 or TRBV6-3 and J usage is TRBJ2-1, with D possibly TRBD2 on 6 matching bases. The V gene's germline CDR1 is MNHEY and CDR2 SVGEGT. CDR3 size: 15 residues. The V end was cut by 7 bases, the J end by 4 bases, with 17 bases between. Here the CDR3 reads CASTREGLLYNEQFF. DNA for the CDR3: TGTGCCAGCACCCGAGAGGGACTCCTATACAATGAGCAGTTCTTC.

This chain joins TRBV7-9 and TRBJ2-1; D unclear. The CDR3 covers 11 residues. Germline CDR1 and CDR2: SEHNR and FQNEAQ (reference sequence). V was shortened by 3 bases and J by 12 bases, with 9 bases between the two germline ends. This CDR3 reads CASSLSPWQFF. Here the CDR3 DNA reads TGTGCCAGCAGCTTGTCACCTTGGCAGTTCTTC.

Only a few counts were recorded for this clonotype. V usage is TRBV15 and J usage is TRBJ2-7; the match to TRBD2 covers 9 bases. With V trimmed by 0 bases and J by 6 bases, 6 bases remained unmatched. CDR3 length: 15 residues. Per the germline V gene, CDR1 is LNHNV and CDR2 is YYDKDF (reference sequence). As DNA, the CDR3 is TGTGCCACCAGCAGAGAGGGCGGGGGGGATCGCGAGCAGTACTTC. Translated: CATSREGGGDREQYF.

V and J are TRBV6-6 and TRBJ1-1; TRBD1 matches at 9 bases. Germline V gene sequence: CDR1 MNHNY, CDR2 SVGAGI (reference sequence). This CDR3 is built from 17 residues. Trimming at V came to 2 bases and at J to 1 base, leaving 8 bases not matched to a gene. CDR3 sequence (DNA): TGTGCCAGCAGTTACACAGGGGGCAGGTGGGGGAACACTGAAGCTTTCTTT. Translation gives CASSYTGGRWGNTEAFF.

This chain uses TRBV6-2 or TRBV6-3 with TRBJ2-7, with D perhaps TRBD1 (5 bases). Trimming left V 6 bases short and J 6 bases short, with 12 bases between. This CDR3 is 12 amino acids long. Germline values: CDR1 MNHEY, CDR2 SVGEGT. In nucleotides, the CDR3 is TGTGCCAGCAGCCAGGGCCCCATCGAGCAGTACTTC. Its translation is CASSQGPIEQYF.

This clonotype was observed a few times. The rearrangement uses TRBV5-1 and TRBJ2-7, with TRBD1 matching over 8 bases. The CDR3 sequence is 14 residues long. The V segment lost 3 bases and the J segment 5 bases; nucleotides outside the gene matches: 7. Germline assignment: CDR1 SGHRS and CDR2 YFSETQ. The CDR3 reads CASSYWTGTDEQYF. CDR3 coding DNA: TGCGCCAGCAGCTACTGGACAGGGACGGACGAGCAGTACTTC.

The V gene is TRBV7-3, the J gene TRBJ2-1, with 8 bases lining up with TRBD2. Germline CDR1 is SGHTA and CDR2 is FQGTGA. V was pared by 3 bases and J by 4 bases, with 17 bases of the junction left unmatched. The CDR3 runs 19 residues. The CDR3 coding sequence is TGTGCCAGCAGCTTCAACGCCCTCGGGAGCGGGGGACCTTACAATGAGCAGTTCTTC. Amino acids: CASSFNALGSGGPYNEQFF.

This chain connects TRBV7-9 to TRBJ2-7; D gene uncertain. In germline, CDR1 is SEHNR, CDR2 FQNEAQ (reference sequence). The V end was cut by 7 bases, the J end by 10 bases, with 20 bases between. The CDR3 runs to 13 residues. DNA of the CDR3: TGTGCCAGCATCGCACCGGCGGAAATAACTCAGTACTTC. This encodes CASIAPAEITQYF.

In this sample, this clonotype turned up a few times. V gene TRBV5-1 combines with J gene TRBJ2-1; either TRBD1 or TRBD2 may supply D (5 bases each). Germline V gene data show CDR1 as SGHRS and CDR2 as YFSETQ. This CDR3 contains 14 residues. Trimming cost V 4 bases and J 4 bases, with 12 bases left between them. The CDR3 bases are TGCGCCAGCAGCATTGGGACGGAGTACAATGAGCAGTTCTTC. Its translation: CASSIGTEYNEQFF.

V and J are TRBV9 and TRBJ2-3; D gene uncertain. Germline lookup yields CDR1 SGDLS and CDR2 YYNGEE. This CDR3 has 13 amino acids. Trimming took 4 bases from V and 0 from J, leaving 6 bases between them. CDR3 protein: CASSHRSTDTQYF. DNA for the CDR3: TGTGCCAGCAGCCACCGGAGCACAGATACGCAGTATTTT. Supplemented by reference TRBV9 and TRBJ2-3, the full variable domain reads DSGVTQTPKHLITATGQRVTLRCSPRSGDLSVYWYQQSLDQGLQFLIQYYNGEERAKGNILERFSAQQFPDLHSELNLSSLELGDSALYFCASSHRSTDTQYFGPGTRLTVL.

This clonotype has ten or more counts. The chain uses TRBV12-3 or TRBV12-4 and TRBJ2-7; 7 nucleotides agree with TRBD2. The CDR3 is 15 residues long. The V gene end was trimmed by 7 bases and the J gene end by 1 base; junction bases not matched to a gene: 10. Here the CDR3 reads CASNRAGRLSYEQYF. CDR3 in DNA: TGTGCCAGCAATAGAGCGGGGCGGCTATCCTACGAGCAGTACTTC.

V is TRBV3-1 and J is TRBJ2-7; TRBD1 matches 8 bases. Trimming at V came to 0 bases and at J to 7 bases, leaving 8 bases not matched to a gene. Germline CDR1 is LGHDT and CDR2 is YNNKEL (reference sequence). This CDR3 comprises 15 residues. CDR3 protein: CASSQDLAGGREQYV. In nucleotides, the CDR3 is TGTGCCAGCAGCCAAGATTTGGCAGGGGGCCGTGAGCAGTACGTC.

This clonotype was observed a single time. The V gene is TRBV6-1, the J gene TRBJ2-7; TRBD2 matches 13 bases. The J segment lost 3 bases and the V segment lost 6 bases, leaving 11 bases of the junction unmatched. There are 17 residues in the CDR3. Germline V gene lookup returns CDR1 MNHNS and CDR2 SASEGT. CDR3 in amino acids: CASRELAGGFLGYEQYF. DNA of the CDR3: TGTGCCAGCAGGGAACTAGCGGGGGGGTTCCTCGGCTACGAGCAGTACTTC.

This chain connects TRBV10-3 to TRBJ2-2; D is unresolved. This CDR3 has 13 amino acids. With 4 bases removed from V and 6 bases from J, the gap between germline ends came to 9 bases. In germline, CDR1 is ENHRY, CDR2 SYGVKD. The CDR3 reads CAISGMGSGELFF. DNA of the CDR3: TGTGCCATCAGTGGTATGGGGTCCGGGGAGCTGTTTTTT.

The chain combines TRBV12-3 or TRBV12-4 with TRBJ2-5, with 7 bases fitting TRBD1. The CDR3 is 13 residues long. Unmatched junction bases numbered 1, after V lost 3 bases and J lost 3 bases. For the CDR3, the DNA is TGTGCCAGCAGTTTCGGGACAGAAGAGACCCAGTACTTC. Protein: CASSFGTEETQYF.

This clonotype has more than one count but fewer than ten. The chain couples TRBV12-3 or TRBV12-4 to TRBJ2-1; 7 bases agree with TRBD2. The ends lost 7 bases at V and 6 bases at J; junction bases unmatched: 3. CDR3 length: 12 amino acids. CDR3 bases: TGTGCCAGCACCACGGGGGGCAATGAGCAGTTCTTC. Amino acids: CASTTGGNEQFF.

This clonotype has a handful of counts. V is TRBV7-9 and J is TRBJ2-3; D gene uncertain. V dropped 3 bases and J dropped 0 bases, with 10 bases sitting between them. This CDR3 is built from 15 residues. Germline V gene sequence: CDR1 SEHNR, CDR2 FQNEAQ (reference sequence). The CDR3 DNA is TGTGCCAGCAGCTTCCCAGCAGTTAGCACAGATACGCAGTATTTT. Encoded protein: CASSFPAVSTDTQYF.

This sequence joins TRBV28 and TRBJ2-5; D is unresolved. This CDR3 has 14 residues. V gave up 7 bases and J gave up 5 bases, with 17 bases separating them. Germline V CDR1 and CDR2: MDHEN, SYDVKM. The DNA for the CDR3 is TGTGCCAGCACCCCCCGGGTGATCAGTGAGACCCAGTACTTC. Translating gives CASTPRVISETQYF.

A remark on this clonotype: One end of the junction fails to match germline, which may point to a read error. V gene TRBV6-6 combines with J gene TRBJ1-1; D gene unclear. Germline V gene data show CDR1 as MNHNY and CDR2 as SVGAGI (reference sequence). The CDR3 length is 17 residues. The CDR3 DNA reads TGTGCCAGCAGTTACGGATATGAACAGCTCATGAACACTGAAGTTTTCTTT. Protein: CASSYGYEQLMNTEVFF.

CDR3 nucleotide sequence: TGTGCCAGCAGCTTAGGTAGGGCGGAGACCCAGTACTTC. It translates to CASSLGRAETQYF. The V and J genes are TRBV7-2 and TRBJ2-5; unclear D gene. With 1 base removed from V and 5 bases from J, the gap between germline ends came to 8 bases. This CDR3 comprises 13 residues. Per germline, CDR1 SGHTA and CDR2 FQGNSA.